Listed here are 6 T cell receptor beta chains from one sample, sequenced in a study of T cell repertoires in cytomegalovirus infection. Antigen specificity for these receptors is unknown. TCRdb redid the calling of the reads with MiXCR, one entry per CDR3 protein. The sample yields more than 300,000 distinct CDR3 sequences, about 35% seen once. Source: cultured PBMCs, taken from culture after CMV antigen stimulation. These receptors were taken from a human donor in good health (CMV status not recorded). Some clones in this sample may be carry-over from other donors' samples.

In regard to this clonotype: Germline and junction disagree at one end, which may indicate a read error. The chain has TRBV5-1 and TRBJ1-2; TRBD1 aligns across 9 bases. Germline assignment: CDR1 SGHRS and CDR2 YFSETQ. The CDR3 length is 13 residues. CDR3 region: CASSLRDRDGYTF. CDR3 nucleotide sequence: TGTGCCAGCAGTCTCCGGGACAGGGACGGCTACACCTTC.

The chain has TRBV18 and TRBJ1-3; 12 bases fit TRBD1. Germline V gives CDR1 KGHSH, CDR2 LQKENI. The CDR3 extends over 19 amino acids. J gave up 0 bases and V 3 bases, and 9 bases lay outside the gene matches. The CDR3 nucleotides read TGTGCCAGCTCACCCCAAGGGACAGGGGGCACCGGCTCTGGAAACACCATATATTTT. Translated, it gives CASSPQGTGGTGSGNTIYF. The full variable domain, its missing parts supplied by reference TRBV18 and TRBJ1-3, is NAGVMQNPRHLVRRRGQEARLRCSPMKGHSHVYWYRQLPEEGLKFMVYLQKENIIDESGMPKERFSAEFPKEGPSILRIQQVVRGDSAAYFCASSPQGTGGTGSGNTIYFGEGSWLTVV.

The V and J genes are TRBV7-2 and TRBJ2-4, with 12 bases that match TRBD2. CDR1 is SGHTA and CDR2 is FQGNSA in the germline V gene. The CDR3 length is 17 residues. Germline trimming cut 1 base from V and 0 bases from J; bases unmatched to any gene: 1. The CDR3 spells CASSLGLAGVAKNIQYF. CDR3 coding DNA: TGTGCCAGCAGCTTAGGACTAGCGGGAGTAGCCAAAAACATTCAGTACTTC.

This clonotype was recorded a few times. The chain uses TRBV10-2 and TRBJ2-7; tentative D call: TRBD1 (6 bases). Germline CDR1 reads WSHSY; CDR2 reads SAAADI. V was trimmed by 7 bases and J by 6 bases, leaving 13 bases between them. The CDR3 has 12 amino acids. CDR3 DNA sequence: TGCGCCAGCACTAAAATGACAGGCGAGCAGTACGTC. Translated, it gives CASTKMTGEQYV.

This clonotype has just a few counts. As DNA, the CDR3 is TGTGCCAGCAGTTTAGGCCCTCCTATGGCCCAAGAGACCCAGTACTTC. Its protein is CASSLGPPMAQETQYF. The chain links TRBV27 to TRBJ2-5; D remains ambiguous. The germline gives CDR1 MNHEY, CDR2 SMNVEV (reference sequence). V dropped 2 bases and J dropped 1 base, with 14 bases sitting between them. CDR3 length equals 16 residues.

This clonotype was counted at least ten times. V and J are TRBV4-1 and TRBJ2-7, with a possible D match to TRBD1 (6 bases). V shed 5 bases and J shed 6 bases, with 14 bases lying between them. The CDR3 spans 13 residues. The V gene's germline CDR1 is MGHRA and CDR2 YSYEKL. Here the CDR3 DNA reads TGCGCCAGCAGCGCCCGGACAGTGCCCGAGCAGTACTTC. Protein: CASSARTVPEQYF.